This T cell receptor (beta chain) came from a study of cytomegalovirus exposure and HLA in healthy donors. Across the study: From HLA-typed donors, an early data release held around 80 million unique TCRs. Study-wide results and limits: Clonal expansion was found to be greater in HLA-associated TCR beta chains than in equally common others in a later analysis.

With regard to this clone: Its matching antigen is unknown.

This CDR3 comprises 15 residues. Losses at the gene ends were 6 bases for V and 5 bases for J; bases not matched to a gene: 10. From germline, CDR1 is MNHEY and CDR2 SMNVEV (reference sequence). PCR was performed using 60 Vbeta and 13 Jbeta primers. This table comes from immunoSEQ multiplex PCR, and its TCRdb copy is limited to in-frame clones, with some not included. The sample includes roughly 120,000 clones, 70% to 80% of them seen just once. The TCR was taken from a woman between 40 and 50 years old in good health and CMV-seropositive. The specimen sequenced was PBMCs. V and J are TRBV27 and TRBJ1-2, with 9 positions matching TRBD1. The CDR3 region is CASSRGQGYDYGYTF. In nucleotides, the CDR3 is TGTGCCAGCAGCCGAGGACAGGGGTACGATTATGGCTACACCTTC.